This T cell receptor (beta chain) is drawn from a study of T cells after somatic rescue of genetic block. Germline CDR1 MNHEY, CDR2 SMNVEV (reference sequence). This CDR3 spans 13 amino acids. The ends were cut back, 2 bases at V and 1 base at J, with 6 bases in the middle. Assay: immunoSEQ multiplex PCR; the TCRdb copy retains only in-frame clones and omits some. The data hold tens of thousands of clones, with approximately 90% observed a single time. The source of this sequence is a man aged 35-49 years. The chain joins TRBV27 to TRBJ2-7; D is ambiguous. The sample consisted of peripheral blood mononuclear cells (PBMCs). The DNA for the CDR3 is TGTGCCAGCAGTTTAGGAGAGTCCTACGAGCAGTACTTC. Translated, it gives CASSLGESYEQYF.